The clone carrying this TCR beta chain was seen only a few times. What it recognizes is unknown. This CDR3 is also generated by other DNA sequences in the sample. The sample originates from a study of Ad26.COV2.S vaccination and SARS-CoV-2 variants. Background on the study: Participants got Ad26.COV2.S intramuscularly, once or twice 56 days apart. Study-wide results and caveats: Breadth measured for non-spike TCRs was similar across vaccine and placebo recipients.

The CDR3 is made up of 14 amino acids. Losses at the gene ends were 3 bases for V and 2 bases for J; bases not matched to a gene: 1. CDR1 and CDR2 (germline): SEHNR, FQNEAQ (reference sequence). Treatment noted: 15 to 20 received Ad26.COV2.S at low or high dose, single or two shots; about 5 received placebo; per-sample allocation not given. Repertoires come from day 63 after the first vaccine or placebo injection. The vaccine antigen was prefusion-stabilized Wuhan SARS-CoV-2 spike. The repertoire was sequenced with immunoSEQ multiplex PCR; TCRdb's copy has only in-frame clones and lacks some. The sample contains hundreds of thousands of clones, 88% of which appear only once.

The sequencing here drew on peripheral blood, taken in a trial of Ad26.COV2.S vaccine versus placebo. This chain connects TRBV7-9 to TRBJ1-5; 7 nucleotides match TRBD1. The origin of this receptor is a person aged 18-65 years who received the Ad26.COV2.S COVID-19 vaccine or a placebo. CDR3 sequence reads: CASSFGQGNQPQHF. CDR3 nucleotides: TGTGCCAGCAGCTTCGGACAGGGCAATCAGCCCCAGCATTTT.